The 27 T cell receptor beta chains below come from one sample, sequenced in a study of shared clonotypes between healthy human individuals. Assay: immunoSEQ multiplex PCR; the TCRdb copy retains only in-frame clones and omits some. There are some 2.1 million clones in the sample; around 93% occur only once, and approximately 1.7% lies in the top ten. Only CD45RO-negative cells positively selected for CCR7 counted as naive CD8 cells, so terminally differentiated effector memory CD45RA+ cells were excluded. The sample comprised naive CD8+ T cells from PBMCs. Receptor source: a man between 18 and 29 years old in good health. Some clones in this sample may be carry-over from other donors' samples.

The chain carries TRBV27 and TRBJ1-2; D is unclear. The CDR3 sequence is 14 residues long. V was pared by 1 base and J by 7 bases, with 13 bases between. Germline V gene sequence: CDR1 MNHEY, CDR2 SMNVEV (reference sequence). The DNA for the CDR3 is TGTGCCAGCAGTTTATATCCTCCAGTTGCTGGCTACACCTTC. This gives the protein CASSLYPPVAGYTF.

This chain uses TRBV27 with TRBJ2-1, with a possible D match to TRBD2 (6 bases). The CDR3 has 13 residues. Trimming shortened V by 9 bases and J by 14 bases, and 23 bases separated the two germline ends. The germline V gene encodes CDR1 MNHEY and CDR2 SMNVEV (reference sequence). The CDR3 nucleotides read TGTGCCAGTAATCCTTTAGGGGAGGCCAGGGAGTTCTTC. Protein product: CASNPLGEAREFF.

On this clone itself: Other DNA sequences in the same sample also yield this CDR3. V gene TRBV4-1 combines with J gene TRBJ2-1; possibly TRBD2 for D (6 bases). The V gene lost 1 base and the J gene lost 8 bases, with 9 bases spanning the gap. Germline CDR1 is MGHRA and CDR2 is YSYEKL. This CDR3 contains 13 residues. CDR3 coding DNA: TGCGCCAGCAGCCAAGTGGGCGGGGATGAGCAGTTCTTC. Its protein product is CASSQVGGDEQFF.

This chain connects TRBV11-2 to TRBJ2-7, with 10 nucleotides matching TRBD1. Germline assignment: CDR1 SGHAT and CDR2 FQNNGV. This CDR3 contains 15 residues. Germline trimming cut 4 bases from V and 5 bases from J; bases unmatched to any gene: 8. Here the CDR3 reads CASSWQWDRGNEQYF. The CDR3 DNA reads TGTGCCAGCAGCTGGCAATGGGACAGGGGCAACGAGCAGTACTTC.

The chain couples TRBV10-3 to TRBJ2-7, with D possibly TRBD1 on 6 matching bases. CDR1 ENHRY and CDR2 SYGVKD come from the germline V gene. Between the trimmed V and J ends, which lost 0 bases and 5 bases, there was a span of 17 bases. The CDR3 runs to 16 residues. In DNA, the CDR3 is TGTGCCATCAGTGAGTCGTTTGGGGGCCGGTCCAACGAGCAGTACTTC. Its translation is CAISESFGGRSNEQYF.

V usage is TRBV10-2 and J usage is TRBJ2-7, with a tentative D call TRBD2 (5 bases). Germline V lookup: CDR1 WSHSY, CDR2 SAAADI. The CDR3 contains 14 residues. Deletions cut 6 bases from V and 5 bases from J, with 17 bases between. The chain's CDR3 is CASSTGNQVNEQYF. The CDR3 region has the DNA TGCGCCAGCAGCACCGGGAACCAGGTCAACGAGCAGTACTTC.

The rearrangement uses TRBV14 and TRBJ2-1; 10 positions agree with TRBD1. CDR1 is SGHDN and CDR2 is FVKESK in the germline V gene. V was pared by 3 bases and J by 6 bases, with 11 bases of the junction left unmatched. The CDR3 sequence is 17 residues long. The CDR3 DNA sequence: TGTGCCAGCAGCCATTTCACCGGGACAGGGGACTCCAATGAGCAGTTCTTC. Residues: CASSHFTGTGDSNEQFF.

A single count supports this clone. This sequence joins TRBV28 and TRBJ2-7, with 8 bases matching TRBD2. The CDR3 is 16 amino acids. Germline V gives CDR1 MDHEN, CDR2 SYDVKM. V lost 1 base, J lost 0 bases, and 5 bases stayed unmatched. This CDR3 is CASSLSLAGLSYEQYF. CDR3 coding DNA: TGTGCCAGCAGTTTATCCTTAGCGGGACTCTCCTACGAGCAGTACTTC.

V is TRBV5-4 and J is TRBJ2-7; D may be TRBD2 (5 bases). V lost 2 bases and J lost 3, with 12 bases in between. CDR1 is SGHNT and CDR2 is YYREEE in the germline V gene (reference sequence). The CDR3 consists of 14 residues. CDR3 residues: CASSFDQRNYEQYF. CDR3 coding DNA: TGTGCCAGCAGCTTTGACCAGCGGAACTACGAGCAGTACTTC.

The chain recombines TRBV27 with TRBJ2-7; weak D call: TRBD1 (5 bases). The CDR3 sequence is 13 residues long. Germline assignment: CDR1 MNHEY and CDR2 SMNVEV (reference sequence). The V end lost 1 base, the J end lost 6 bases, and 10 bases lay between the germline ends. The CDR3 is CASSLWAGREQYF. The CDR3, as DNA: TGTGCCAGCAGTTTATGGGCAGGGCGCGAGCAGTACTTC.

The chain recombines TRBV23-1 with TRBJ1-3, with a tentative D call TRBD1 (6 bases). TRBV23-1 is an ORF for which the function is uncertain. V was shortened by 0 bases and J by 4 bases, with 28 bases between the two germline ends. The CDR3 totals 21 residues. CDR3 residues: CASSQSDHPSRGSRLGNTIYF. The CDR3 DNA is TGCGCCAGCAGTCAATCGGACCACCCGAGCAGGGGCTCACGGTTAGGAAACACCATATATTTT.

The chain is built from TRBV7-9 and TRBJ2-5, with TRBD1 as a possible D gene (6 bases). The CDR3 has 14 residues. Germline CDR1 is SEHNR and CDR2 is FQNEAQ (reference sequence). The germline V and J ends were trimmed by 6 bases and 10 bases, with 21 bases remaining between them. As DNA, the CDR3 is TGTGCCAGCAGACCCGGGACACTCGCCAGGGACCAGTACTTC. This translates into CASRPGTLARDQYF. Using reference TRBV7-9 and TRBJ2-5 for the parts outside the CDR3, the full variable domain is DTGVSQNPRHKITKRGQNVTFRCDPISEHNRLYWYRQTLGQGPEFLTYFQNEAQLEKSRLLSDRFSAERPKGSFSTLEIQRTEQGDSAMYLCASRPGTLARDQYFGPGTRLLVL.

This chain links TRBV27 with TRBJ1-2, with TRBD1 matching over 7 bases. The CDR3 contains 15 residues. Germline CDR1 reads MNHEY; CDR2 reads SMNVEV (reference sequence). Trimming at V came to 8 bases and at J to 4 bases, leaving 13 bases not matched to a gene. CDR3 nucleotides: TGTGCCAGCTCATTGGGACAGCCCGATTTCTATGGCTACACCTTC. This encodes CASSLGQPDFYGYTF.

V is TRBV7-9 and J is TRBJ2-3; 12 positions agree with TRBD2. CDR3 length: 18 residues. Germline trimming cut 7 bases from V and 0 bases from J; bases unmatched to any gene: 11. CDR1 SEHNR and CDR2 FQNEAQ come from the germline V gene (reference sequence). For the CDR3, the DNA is TGTGCCAGCACCCGGCTAGCGGGAGGGCCCTCGAGCACAGATACGCAGTATTTT. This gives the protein CASTRLAGGPSSTDTQYF.

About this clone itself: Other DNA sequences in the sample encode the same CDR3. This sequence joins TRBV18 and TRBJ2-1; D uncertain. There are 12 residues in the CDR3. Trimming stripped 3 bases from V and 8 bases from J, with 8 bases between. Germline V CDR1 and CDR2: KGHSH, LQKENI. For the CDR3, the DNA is TGTGCCAGCTCACCTCTCGGCGATGAGCAGTTCTTC. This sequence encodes CASSPLGDEQFF. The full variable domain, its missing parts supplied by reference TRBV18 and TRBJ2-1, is NAGVMQNPRHLVRRRGQEARLRCSPMKGHSHVYWYRQLPEEGLKFMVYLQKENIIDESGMPKERFSAEFPKEGPSILRIQQVVRGDSAAYFCASSPLGDEQFFGPGTRLTVL.

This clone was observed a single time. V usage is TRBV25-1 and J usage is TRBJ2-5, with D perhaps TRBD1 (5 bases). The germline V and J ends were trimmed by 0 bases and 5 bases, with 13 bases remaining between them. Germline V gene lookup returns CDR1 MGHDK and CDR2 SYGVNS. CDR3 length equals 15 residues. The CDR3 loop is CASSEYRQFGETQYF. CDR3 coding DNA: TGTGCCAGCAGTGAATACCGACAGTTCGGGGAGACCCAGTACTTC.

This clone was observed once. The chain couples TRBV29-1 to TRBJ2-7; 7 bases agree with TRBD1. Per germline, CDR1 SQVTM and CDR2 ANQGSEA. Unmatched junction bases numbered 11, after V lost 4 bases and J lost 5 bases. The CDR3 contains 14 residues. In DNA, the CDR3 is TGCAGCGTTGGGGGGACAGAAAGGATCGACGAGCAGTACTTC. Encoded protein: CSVGGTERIDEQYF.

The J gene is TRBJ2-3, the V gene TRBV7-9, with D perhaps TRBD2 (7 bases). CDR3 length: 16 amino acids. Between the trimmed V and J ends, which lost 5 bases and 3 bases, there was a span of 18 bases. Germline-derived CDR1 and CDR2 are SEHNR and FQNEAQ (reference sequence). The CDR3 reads CASSPPRGGVTDTQYF. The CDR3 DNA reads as TGTGCCAGCAGCCCCCCCAGGGGAGGGGTTACAGATACGCAGTATTTT.

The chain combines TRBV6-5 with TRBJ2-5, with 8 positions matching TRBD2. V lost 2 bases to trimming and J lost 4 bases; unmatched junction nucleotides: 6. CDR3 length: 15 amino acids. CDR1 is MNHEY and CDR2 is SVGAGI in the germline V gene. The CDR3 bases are TGTGCCAGCAGTTACCGGGAGGGCTGGCGAGAGACCCAGTACTTC. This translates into CASSYREGWRETQYF.

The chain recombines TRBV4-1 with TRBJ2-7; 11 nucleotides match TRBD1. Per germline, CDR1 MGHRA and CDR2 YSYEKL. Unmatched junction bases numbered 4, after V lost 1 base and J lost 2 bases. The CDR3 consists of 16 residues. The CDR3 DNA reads TGCGCCAGCAGCCAAGGGCGGACAGGGGGCCCCTACGAGCAGTACTTC. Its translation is CASSQGRTGGPYEQYF.

CDR3 in amino acids: CAWEGASFNEQFF. For the CDR3, the DNA is TGTGCCTGGGAGGGGGCGAGTTTCAATGAGCAGTTCTTC. This chain uses TRBV30 with TRBJ2-1, with 7 bases matching TRBD1. CDR3 size: 13 residues. The germline CDR1 and CDR2 sequences are GTSNPN and SVGIG (reference sequence). Germline trimming cut 5 bases from V and 6 bases from J; bases unmatched to any gene: 7.

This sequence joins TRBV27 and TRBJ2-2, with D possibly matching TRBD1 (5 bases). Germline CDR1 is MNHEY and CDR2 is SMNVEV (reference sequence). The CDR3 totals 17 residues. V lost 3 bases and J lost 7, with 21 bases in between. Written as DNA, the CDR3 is TGTGCCAGCAGTTTTGTTTTTGGGTCAGGGTCCGTCGGGGAGCTGTTTTTT. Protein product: CASSFVFGSGSVGELFF.

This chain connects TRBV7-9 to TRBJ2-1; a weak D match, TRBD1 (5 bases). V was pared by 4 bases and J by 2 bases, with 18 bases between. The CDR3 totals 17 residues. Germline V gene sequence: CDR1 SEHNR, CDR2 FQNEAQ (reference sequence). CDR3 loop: CASSSATDRPPYNEQFF. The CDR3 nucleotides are TGTGCCAGCAGCTCAGCGACAGACAGACCCCCCTACAATGAGCAGTTCTTC.

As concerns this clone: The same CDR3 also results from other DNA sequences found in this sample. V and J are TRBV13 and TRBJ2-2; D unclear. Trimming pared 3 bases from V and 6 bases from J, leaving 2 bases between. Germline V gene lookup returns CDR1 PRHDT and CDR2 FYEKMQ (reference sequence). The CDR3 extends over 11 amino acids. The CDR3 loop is CASSLAGELFF. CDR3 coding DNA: TGTGCCAGCAGCTTGGCCGGGGAGCTGTTTTTT.

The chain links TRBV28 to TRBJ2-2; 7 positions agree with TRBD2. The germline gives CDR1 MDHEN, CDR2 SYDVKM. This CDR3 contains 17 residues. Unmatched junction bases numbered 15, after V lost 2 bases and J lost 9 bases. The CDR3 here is CASSLRSGTTFMWELFF. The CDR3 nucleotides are TGTGCCAGCAGTTTAAGGTCCGGGACTACGTTCATGTGGGAGCTGTTTTTT.

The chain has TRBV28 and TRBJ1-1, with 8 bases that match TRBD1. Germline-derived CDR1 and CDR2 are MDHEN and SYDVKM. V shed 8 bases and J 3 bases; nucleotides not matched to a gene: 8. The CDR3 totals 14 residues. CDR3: CASRDRNLDTEAFF. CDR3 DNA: TGTGCCAGCCGGGACAGGAACCTCGACACTGAAGCTTTCTTT.

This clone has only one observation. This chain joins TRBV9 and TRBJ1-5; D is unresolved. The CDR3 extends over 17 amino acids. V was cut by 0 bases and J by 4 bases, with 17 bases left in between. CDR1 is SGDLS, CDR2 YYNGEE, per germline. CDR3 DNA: TGTGCCAGCAGCGTAGGAGAGGTATATGACGGAAATCAGCCCCAGCATTTT. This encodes CASSVGEVYDGNQPQHF.